This record looks at one T cell receptor (beta chain) sequence and its context. Its antigen is as yet unknown. There are 14 residues in the CDR3. V lost 5 bases and J lost 6; bases outside the gene matches: 10. CDR1 and CDR2 from the germline V gene are SGHAT and FQNNGV. The data originate from a study of cytomegalovirus exposure and HLA in healthy donors. General study results and limits: Several of the most significant clusters were apparently associated with common viral pathogens in a later analysis. Later analysis reportedly placed an Asian-associated ancestry cluster below the roughly 700-donor mean in N-insertions. Later work associated 16,951 TCR beta sequences with HLA alleles at 0.05 false discovery rate. Previous analysis showed most TCR beta V segments were productive about 90% or about 30% of the time.

PCR amplification relied on 60 Vbeta primers (plus 13 Jbeta primers). Profiling relied on immunoSEQ multiplex PCR, and the TCRdb table lists in-frame clones only, not all of them. The sample carries about 140,000 clones, approximately 84% recorded once. The sequenced sample was PBMCs. This receptor was taken from a man aged 25-40 years in good health and CMV-seropositive. V gene TRBV11-2 combines with J gene TRBJ2-7; 7 nucleotides agree with TRBD2. The CDR3 here is CASSRRTGEGEQYF. The CDR3 DNA reads TGTGCCAGCAGCCGACGGACCGGGGAGGGCGAGCAGTACTTC.